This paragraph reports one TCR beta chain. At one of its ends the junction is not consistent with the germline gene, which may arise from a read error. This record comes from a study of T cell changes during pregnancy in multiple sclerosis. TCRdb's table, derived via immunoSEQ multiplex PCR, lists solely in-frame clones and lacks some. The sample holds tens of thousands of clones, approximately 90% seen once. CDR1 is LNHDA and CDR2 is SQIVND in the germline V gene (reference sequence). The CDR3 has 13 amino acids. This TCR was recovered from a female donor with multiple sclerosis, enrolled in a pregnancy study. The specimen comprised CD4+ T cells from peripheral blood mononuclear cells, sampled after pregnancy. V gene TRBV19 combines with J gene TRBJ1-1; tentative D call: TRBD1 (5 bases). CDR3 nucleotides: TGTGCCAGTAGTTTAGACAGGAACACTGAAGCTTTCTTT. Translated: CASSLDRNTEAFF.